This entry lists 25 T cell receptor beta chains sequenced from one sample in a study of cytomegalovirus exposure and HLA in healthy donors. It was with 60 Vbeta and 13 Jbeta primers that the PCR ran. The repertoire was sequenced with immunoSEQ multiplex PCR; TCRdb's copy has only in-frame clones and lacks some. The sample contains about 140,000 clones, roughly 83% of which appear only once. Sequencing input: PBMCs. The receptors derive from a man aged 35 to 55 in good health and CMV-seropositive.

The chain has TRBV27 and TRBJ2-2; TRBD1 aligns across 7 bases. The CDR3 totals 14 residues. In germline, CDR1 is MNHEY, CDR2 SMNVEV (reference sequence). The trim removed 7 bases at V and 4 bases at J, leaving 6 bases unmatched. The CDR3 nucleotides are TGTGCCAGCAACAGGGGTCTGGGCACCGGGGAGCTGTTTTTT. Translation gives CASNRGLGTGELFF.

The rearrangement uses TRBV9 and TRBJ2-5, with TRBD1 matching 11 bases. CDR3 length: 15 amino acids. Trimming at V came to 3 bases and at J to 11 bases, leaving 12 bases not matched to a gene. Germline CDR1 and CDR2: SGDLS and YYNGEE. The DNA for the CDR3 is TGTGCCAGCAGCGCCTCTGGACAGGGGGCCGCGGAGCAGTACTTC. This gives the protein CASSASGQGAAEQYF.

The chain employs TRBV7-2 and TRBJ2-5, with 10 bases aligning to TRBD1. The end of the DNA is better explained by TRBJ2-7, so the J call may be wrong. In germline, CDR1 is SGHTA, CDR2 FQGNSA. The CDR3 sequence is 13 residues long. Here the CDR3 reads CASSRQGADEQYF. DNA of the CDR3: TGTGCCAGCAGCCGACAGGGGGCTGACGAGCAGTACTTC.

The chain carries TRBV18 and TRBJ2-7, with a tentative D call TRBD1 (6 bases). The CDR3 loop spans 14 amino acids. Germline CDR1 is KGHSH and CDR2 is LQKENI. V was cut by 3 bases and J by 3 bases, with 12 bases left in between. CDR3 protein: CASSPGAVNYEQYF. The CDR3 DNA is TGTGCCAGCTCACCGGGGGCAGTAAACTACGAGCAGTACTTC.

The rearrangement uses TRBV19 and TRBJ1-2, with D hard to call. The V end was cut by 3 bases, the J end by 2 bases, with 7 bases between. From germline, CDR1 is LNHDA and CDR2 SQIVND (reference sequence). The CDR3 covers 13 residues. In nucleotides, the CDR3 is TGTGCCAGTAGTATTGCAGCGAACTATGGCTACACCTTC. Amino acid sequence: CASSIAANYGYTF.

This clone was seen a single time. The chain combines TRBV20-1 with TRBJ1-2; possibly TRBD1 for D (6 bases). In germline, CDR1 is DFQATT, CDR2 SNEGSKA (reference sequence). The CDR3 runs to 11 residues. CDR3 coding DNA: TGCAGGGGTTTAATGGGGGCTACGGACACCTTC. This codes for CRGLMGATDTF.

This chain uses TRBV5-1 with TRBJ1-1; 7 nucleotides match TRBD1. CDR1 and CDR2 from the germline V gene are SGHRS and YFSETQ. The V gene end was trimmed by 4 bases and the J gene end by 6 bases; junction bases not matched to a gene: 12. The CDR3 length is 15 residues. CDR3 bases: TGCGCCAGCAGCCCAGGAGGGGGCGAGAGCGCTGAAGCTTTCTTT. Its translation: CASSPGGGESAEAFF.

The V call is TRBV9, the J call TRBJ1-2, with 8 bases that match TRBD1. Germline values: CDR1 SGDLS, CDR2 YYNGEE. The CDR3 covers 17 residues. V shed 3 bases, J shed 1 base, and the junction held 11 bases outside the gene matches. DNA for the CDR3: TGTGCCAGCAGCGCCTCAGTCGACAGGGGTGATAACTATGGCTACACCTTC. It codes for CASSASVDRGDNYGYTF.

The chain links TRBV13 to TRBJ1-2; D not resolved. Looked up from germline, CDR1 is PRHDT and CDR2 is FYEKMQ (reference sequence). Deletions cut 0 bases from V and 7 bases from J, with 3 bases between. The CDR3 consists of 11 residues. This CDR3 is CASSLGSGYTF. CDR3 sequence (DNA): TGTGCCAGCAGCTTAGGTAGTGGCTACACCTTC.

The rearrangement links TRBV9 to TRBJ1-3; 7 nucleotides align to TRBD1. Germline V CDR1 and CDR2: SGDLS, YYNGEE. V gave up 3 bases and J gave up 6 bases; unmatched junction bases: 6. The CDR3 sequence is 14 residues long. The CDR3 coding sequence is TGTGCCAGCAGCGGGGGACAGATGATAAACACCATATATTTT. Its protein product is CASSGGQMINTIYF.

Here the CDR3 DNA reads TGTGCCAGCTCTCCTACAGGGGGGAACACTGAAGCTTTCTTT. This sequence encodes CASSPTGGNTEAFF. J is TRBJ1-1 and V is TRBV18; 8 bases fit TRBD1. The trim removed 6 bases at V and 1 base at J, leaving 4 bases unmatched. Germline V gives CDR1 KGHSH, CDR2 LQKENI. The CDR3 runs to 14 residues.

With regard to this clone: One end of the junction varies from germline; a read error may be responsible. V gene TRBV10-3 combines with J gene TRBJ2-3; 7 bases map to TRBD2. This CDR3 spans 14 amino acids. Germline V gene sequence: CDR1 ENHRY, CDR2 SYGVKD. The chain's CDR3 is CAISETPGLDAQYF. The CDR3 DNA reads TGTGCCATCAGTGAAACCCCCGGACTAGATGCGCAGTATTTT.

J is TRBJ1-1 and V is TRBV6-1; tentative D call: TRBD1 (6 bases). CDR3 length: 17 amino acids. Per the germline V gene, CDR1 is MNHNS and CDR2 is SASEGT. Trimming removed 0 bases at V and 0 bases at J, with 14 bases between. The CDR3 is CASSEAKWGRMNTEAFF. CDR3 sequence (DNA): TGTGCCAGCAGTGAAGCGAAGTGGGGGCGAATGAACACTGAAGCTTTCTTT.

This chain uses TRBV7-9 with TRBJ1-3; D is unresolved. V dropped 2 bases and J dropped 3 bases, with 8 bases sitting between them. CDR3 length equals 14 residues. In germline, CDR1 is SEHNR, CDR2 FQNEAQ (reference sequence). In nucleotides, the CDR3 is TGTGCCAGCAGCTTAAGAGGGTTTGGAAACACCATATATTTT. Amino acids: CASSLRGFGNTIYF.

This chain connects TRBV5-1 to TRBJ1-3; D uncertain. This CDR3 comprises 16 residues. The germline V and J ends were trimmed by 2 bases and 3 bases, with 15 bases remaining between them. The germline CDR1 and CDR2 sequences are SGHRS and YFSETQ. The CDR3 is CASSLTPPGGGNTIYF. The DNA for the CDR3 is TGCGCCAGCAGCTTAACCCCTCCGGGAGGTGGAAACACCATATATTTT.

The chain recombines TRBV7-9 with TRBJ1-2; 7 nucleotides agree with TRBD1. The V segment lost 3 bases and the J segment 8 bases; nucleotides outside the gene matches: 3. CDR3 length: 12 amino acids. Germline V gene data show CDR1 as SEHNR and CDR2 as FQNEAQ (reference sequence). CDR3 nucleotides: TGTGCCAGCAGCTTGACAGGGTGGGGCTACACCTTC. Residues: CASSLTGWGYTF.

The DNA for the CDR3 is TGTGCCAGCAGCTTAGGCCTCTATCACTCCTACGAGCAGTACTTC. This gives the protein CASSLGLYHSYEQYF. This rearrangement joins TRBV13 to TRBJ2-7; unclear D gene. Per the germline V gene, CDR1 is PRHDT and CDR2 is FYEKMQ (reference sequence). The CDR3 has 15 residues. The germline V and J ends were trimmed by 0 bases and 0 bases, with 9 bases remaining between them.

The chain combines TRBV7-3 with TRBJ2-3, with D uncertain. Germline loops: CDR1 SGHTA, CDR2 FQGTGA. The CDR3 runs 14 residues. The V gene lost 1 base and the J gene lost 5 bases, with 10 bases spanning the gap. CDR3 DNA: TGTGCCAGCAGCTTAAGTTCAGGTGGAGATACGCAGTATTTT. It yields the protein CASSLSSGGDTQYF.

The genes are TRBV6-5 and TRBJ2-2; possibly TRBD1 for D (6 bases). Germline CDR1 MNHEY, CDR2 SVGAGI. This CDR3 contains 15 residues. Trimming cost V 6 bases and J 0 bases, with 11 bases left between them. CDR3 coding DNA: TGTGCCAGCAGAAGGGACACCGCGAACACCGGGGAGCTGTTTTTT. Protein sequence: CASRRDTANTGELFF.

J is TRBJ1-5 and V is TRBV4-1; 9 nucleotides agree with TRBD1. Germline V gene sequence: CDR1 MGHRA, CDR2 YSYEKL. Unmatched junction bases numbered 1, after V lost 0 bases and J lost 4 bases. The CDR3 sequence is 15 residues long. DNA for the CDR3: TGCGCCAGCAGCCAAGACGACAGGGGGAATCAGCCCCAGCATTTT. Translation: CASSQDDRGNQPQHF.

This chain uses TRBV4-1 with TRBJ2-3; TRBD2 agrees at 10 bases. The germline V gene encodes CDR1 MGHRA and CDR2 YSYEKL. Losses at the gene ends were 0 bases for V and 4 bases for J; bases not matched to a gene: 7. The CDR3 is 17 residues long. The CDR3 loop is CASSQEILAGESDTQYF. CDR3 DNA sequence: TGCGCCAGCAGCCAAGAAATCCTAGCGGGAGAATCAGATACGCAGTATTTT.

The chain links TRBV4-3 to TRBJ1-1; 10 bases are shared with TRBD1. Germline CDR1 and CDR2: LGHNA and YSLEER. With 4 bases clipped from V and 4 bases from J, the junction kept 9 bases outside the gene matches. The CDR3 has 16 amino acids. The CDR3 DNA is TGCGCCAGCAGCCGAGCTTTGGACAGGGGGGGCACTGAAGCTTTCTTT. This codes for CASSRALDRGGTEAFF.

The rearrangement uses TRBV6-1 and TRBJ2-5; D call uncertain. This CDR3 has 13 amino acids. Germline CDR1 is MNHNS and CDR2 is SASEGT. Trimming removed 6 bases from V and 4 bases from J, with 12 bases in between. CDR3 amino acids: CASRSQVVETQYF. The CDR3 region has the DNA TGTGCCAGCAGGTCTCAGGTGGTAGAGACCCAGTACTTC.

A note on this clone: The sample carries other DNA sequences with the same CDR3. The chain has TRBV13 and TRBJ2-7; D unclear. From germline, CDR1 is PRHDT and CDR2 FYEKMQ (reference sequence). CDR3 size: 13 residues. The V and J ends lost 0 bases and 1 base respectively, with 4 bases between them. As DNA, the CDR3 is TGTGCCAGCAGCTTAGGCCGGTCCTACGAGCAGTACTTC. It yields the protein CASSLGRSYEQYF.

The chain recombines TRBV30 with TRBJ1-2; 8 positions match TRBD1. Germline V lookup: CDR1 GTSNPN, CDR2 SVGIG (reference sequence). The CDR3 runs 16 residues. With 4 bases clipped from V and 7 bases from J, the junction kept 17 bases outside the gene matches. This chain's CDR3 is CAWTNPRHGTGFGYTF. In nucleotides, the CDR3 is TGTGCCTGGACCAACCCCCGTCACGGGACAGGTTTTGGCTACACCTTC.